A single sample gave rise to the 10 T cell receptor beta chains below, sequenced in a study of blood T cell repertoires in COVID-19. Using immunoSEQ multiplex PCR, the repertoire was profiled, and TCRdb retains in-frame clones only, with some absent. Counted here are some 200,000 clones, 82% occurring once; the ten biggest clones make up over 4%. The material sequenced was peripheral blood. All receptors derive from a woman in her 70s with COVID-19, enrolled during active disease.

The CDR3 DNA reads as TGTGCCAGCAGCGTAGGACAGAGAAACACCATATATTTT. It yields the protein CASSVGQRNTIYF. The chain carries TRBV3-1 (or the pseudogene TRBV3-2) and TRBJ1-3, with a tentative D call TRBD1 (6 bases). Germline-derived CDR1 and CDR2 are LGHDT and YNNKEL (reference sequence). V lost 5 bases and J lost 5, with 10 bases in between. The CDR3 covers 13 residues.

This sequence joins TRBV19 and TRBJ2-1; 9 positions agree with TRBD2. CDR3 length: 15 amino acids. CDR1 and CDR2 (germline): LNHDA, SQIVND (reference sequence). V lost 3 bases, J lost 8 bases, and 8 bases stayed unmatched. The CDR3 loop reads CASSIPREGLHEQFF. The CDR3 coding sequence is TGTGCCAGTAGTATTCCGCGGGAGGGTCTGCATGAGCAGTTCTTC.

The chain joins TRBV7-2 to TRBJ2-3; D is unresolved. The CDR3 has 13 amino acids. Germline CDR1 is SGHTA and CDR2 is FQGNSA. Trimming stripped 3 bases from V and 4 bases from J, with 8 bases between. CDR3 sequence: CASSFAVPDTQYF. The CDR3, as DNA: TGTGCCAGCAGCTTCGCGGTACCAGATACGCAGTATTTT.

This clone has just a few counts. The chain uses TRBV5-1 and TRBJ1-1; the match to TRBD1 covers 8 bases. The CDR3 contains 15 residues. The germline V gene encodes CDR1 SGHRS and CDR2 YFSETQ. The V gene end was trimmed by 0 bases and the J gene end by 3 bases; junction bases not matched to a gene: 4. The CDR3 sequence: CASSLAQGADTEAFF. In DNA, the CDR3 is TGCGCCAGCAGCTTGGCCCAGGGGGCGGACACTGAAGCTTTCTTT. The variable domain in full, completed from reference TRBV5-1 and TRBJ1-1, reads KAGVTQTPRYLIKTRGQQVTLSCSPISGHRSVSWYQQTPGQGLQFLFEYFSETQRNKGNFPGRFSGRQFSNSRSEMNVSTLELGDSALYLCASSLAQGADTEAFFGQGTRLTVV.

V is TRBV3-1 (or the pseudogene TRBV3-2) and J is TRBJ1-1; D unresolved. There are 11 residues in the CDR3. Deletions cut 3 bases from V and 11 bases from J, with 10 bases between. Looked up from germline, CDR1 is LGHDT and CDR2 is YNNKEL (reference sequence). The CDR3 coding sequence is TGTGCCAGCAGCCAGTCGGTATTTGCTTTCTTT. Translated: CASSQSVFAFF.

The rearrangement links TRBV5-8 to TRBJ2-7; D call uncertain. The CDR3 contains 12 residues. Deletions cut 2 bases from V and 10 bases from J, with 13 bases between. Germline V gene data show CDR1 as SGHTS and CDR2 as YDEGEE. CDR3 in DNA: TGTGCCAGCAGCTTATCACGGCAGGTTCAGTACTTC. Its translation: CASSLSRQVQYF.

The V call is TRBV7-2, the J call TRBJ1-3; 8 nucleotides agree with TRBD1. CDR1 is SGHTA and CDR2 is FQGNSA in the germline V gene. Trimming removed 1 base from V and 3 bases from J; junction bases left unmatched: 8. This CDR3 is 17 amino acids long. CDR3 in amino acids: CASSLGLQGAYGNTIYF. CDR3 nucleotide sequence: TGTGCCAGCAGCTTAGGTCTCCAGGGGGCATATGGAAACACCATATATTTT.

The CDR3 DNA reads as TGTGCCAGAAGCTGGACAGTGCTCTATGGCTACACCTTC. Translated: CARSWTVLYGYTF. The chain joins TRBV5-3 to TRBJ1-2; TRBD1 might be the D (6 bases). TRBV5-3 is noted as an ORF with a role that remains uncertain. This CDR3 spans 13 amino acids. With 3 bases removed from V and 4 bases from J, the gap between germline ends came to 10 bases.

Turning to this clone: This CDR3 is also generated by other DNA sequences in the sample. The V gene is TRBV7-3, the J gene TRBJ2-1; TRBD2 aligns across 11 bases. Germline V gene lookup returns CDR1 SGHTA and CDR2 FQGTGA. CDR3 length equals 14 residues. The ends lost 3 bases at V and 5 bases at J; junction bases unmatched: 0. The CDR3 here is CASSLGLADNEQFF. DNA of the CDR3: TGTGCCAGCAGCTTGGGACTAGCGGACAATGAGCAGTTCTTC.

This chain joins TRBV11-1 and TRBJ2-5, with 8 positions matching TRBD2. The CDR3 consists of 16 residues. The germline CDR1 and CDR2 sequences are SGHAT and FQDESV (reference sequence). Germline trimming cut 3 bases from V and 4 bases from J; bases unmatched to any gene: 10. Written as DNA, the CDR3 is TGTGCCAGCAGCTTGGGGAGCGGGGGATTCTCAGAGACCCAGTACTTC. Encoded protein: CASSLGSGGFSETQYF.